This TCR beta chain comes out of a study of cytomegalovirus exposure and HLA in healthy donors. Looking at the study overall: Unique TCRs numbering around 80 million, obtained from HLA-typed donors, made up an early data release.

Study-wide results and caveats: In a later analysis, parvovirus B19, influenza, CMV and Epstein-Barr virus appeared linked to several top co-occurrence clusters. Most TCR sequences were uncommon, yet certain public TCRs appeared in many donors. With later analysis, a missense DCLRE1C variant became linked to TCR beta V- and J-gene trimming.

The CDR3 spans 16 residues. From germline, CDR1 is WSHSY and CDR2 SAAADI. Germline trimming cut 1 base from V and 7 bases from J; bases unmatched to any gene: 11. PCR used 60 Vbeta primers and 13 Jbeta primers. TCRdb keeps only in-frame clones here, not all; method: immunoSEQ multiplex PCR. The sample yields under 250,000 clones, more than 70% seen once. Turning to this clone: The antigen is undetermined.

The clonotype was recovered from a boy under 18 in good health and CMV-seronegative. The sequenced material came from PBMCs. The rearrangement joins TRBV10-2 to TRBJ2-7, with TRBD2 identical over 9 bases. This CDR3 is CASSELSSGMGGEQYF. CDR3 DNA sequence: TGCGCCAGCAGTGAGTTGTCTAGCGGGATGGGAGGGGAGCAGTACTTC.